This T cell receptor beta chain was captured in a study of regulatory T cells in long-lasting Graves disease. Study-level findings and limits: Thyroid tissue was not sampled; only peripheral blood was.

This clonotype came up many times. Antigen specificity is unknown. CDR3 regions were amplified by Arm-PCR using iRepertoire HTBI primers to build TCR beta libraries. TCRdb ran MiXCR on the multiplex PCR reads and lists one entry per CDR3 protein. The sample contains approximately 270,000 distinct CDR3 sequences, 15% to 20% of which appear only once. Described time point: newly diagnosed GD, antithyroid drugs for less than 3 months. PBMC-extracted RNA yielded the TCR library. Germline V lookup: CDR1 DFQATT, CDR2 SNEGSKA (reference sequence). V was trimmed by 2 bases and J by 8 bases, leaving 15 bases between them. The CDR3 is made up of 13 amino acids. This same sample was also part of a study on T cells in Graves' hyperthyroidism and ophthalmopathy. Per that paper: The model's output predicted ophthalmopathy at a median of around 7 months prior to onset.

The TCR was taken from a woman aged 30 to 39 with Graves disease. Sequencing was performed on peripheral blood mononuclear cells (PBMCs), taken at new diagnosis, from a patient treated with antithyroid drugs. This chain links TRBV20-1 with TRBJ1-2; D is unclear. The CDR3 nucleotides read TGCAGTGCTAGATCCACCCCCAAGAGCGGCTACACCTTC. It codes for CSARSTPKSGYTF.